Each of the 32 T cell receptor beta chains below was sequenced from the same sample in a study of blood T cell repertoires in COVID-19. Sequenced by immunoSEQ multiplex PCR; TCRdb stores in-frame clones only, minus some. This repertoire shows about 200,000 clones, 85% to 90% found once; its top ten account for about 2.9%. The sequenced material came from peripheral blood. The receptors were sampled from a man aged 60 to 69 with acute or convalescent COVID-19.

The chain uses TRBV7-3 and TRBJ2-1; TRBD2 aligns across 9 bases. V was pared by 5 bases and J by 12 bases, with 8 bases of the junction left unmatched. Looked up from germline, CDR1 is SGHTA and CDR2 is FQGTGA. This CDR3 is built from 13 residues. The DNA for the CDR3 is TGTGCCAGCAGCACGTCCGGGACTAGCCTGCAGTTCTTC. Amino acids: CASSTSGTSLQFF.

The CDR3 nucleotides are TGCGCCAGCAGCTTGATCCTAGCCACAGATACGCAGTATTTT. Its translation: CASSLILATDTQYF. The chain uses TRBV5-1 and TRBJ2-3, with D tentatively TRBD2 (5 bases). Germline V gene data show CDR1 as SGHRS and CDR2 as YFSETQ. This CDR3 is 14 amino acids long. Between the trimmed V and J ends, which lost 1 base and 2 bases, there was a span of 8 bases.

The gene calls are TRBV2 and TRBJ1-5; D not certain. CDR3 length equals 15 residues. The V end lost 7 bases, the J end lost 6 bases, and 19 bases lay between the germline ends. CDR1 is SNHLY, CDR2 FYNNEI, per germline. The CDR3 region has the DNA TGTGCCAGCAACCCAAGGTTAGGTCGGGGTCAGCCCCAGCATTTT. It specifies CASNPRLGRGQPQHF.

The J gene is TRBJ2-3, the V gene TRBV18; possibly TRBD1 for D (5 bases). Trimming pared 5 bases from V and 0 bases from J, leaving 9 bases between. The CDR3 totals 14 residues. Germline CDR1 reads KGHSH; CDR2 reads LQKENI. The CDR3 DNA reads TGTGCCAGCTCAGTGCCAGGGAGCACAGATACGCAGTATTTT. It encodes CASSVPGSTDTQYF.

The chain recombines TRBV11-1 with TRBJ2-7; TRBD2 might be the D (5 bases). V shed 1 base and J shed 2 bases, with 12 bases lying between them. CDR1 is SGHAT, CDR2 FQDESV, per germline (reference sequence). The CDR3 contains 15 residues. Written as DNA, the CDR3 is TGTGCCAGCAGCTTAGGAGGGAGAGGGCCCTACGAGCAGTACTTC. It translates to CASSLGGRGPYEQYF.

The rearrangement uses TRBV28 and TRBJ2-7; 8 nucleotides align to TRBD1. The CDR3 contains 13 residues. The junction had 5 bases not matched to a gene; V was cut back by 5 bases and J by 5 bases. Germline values: CDR1 MDHEN, CDR2 SYDVKM. The CDR3 spells CASSRTGTHEQYF. Written as DNA, the CDR3 is TGTGCCAGCAGTAGGACAGGGACCCACGAGCAGTACTTC.

The chain recombines TRBV4-2 with TRBJ1-3; D gene unclear. The germline V and J ends were trimmed by 4 bases and 2 bases, with 15 bases remaining between them. The CDR3 sequence is 16 residues long. In germline, CDR1 is LGHNA, CDR2 YNFKEQ. The CDR3 DNA reads TGTGCCAGCAGCCTCGACCGGGAGGTCCCTGGAAACACCATATATTTT. Translation: CASSLDREVPGNTIYF.

This clone was detected only once. V usage is TRBV29-1 and J usage is TRBJ1-1; D may be TRBD1 (6 bases). The V and J ends lost 3 bases and 1 base respectively, with 9 bases between them. From germline, CDR1 is SQVTM and CDR2 ANQGSEA. The CDR3 runs 13 residues. The CDR3 loop reads CSVDQGRNTEAFF. The CDR3 DNA reads TGCAGCGTTGACCAGGGGCGGAACACTGAAGCTTTCTTT.

The rearrangement uses TRBV15 and TRBJ2-7, with 16 bases identical to TRBD2. The CDR3 extends over 19 amino acids. Germline CDR1 reads LNHNV; CDR2 reads YYDKDF (reference sequence). The J segment lost 1 base and the V segment lost 5 bases, leaving 11 bases of the junction unmatched. This CDR3 reads CATSLEPGLAGGTSYEQYF. CDR3 sequence (DNA): TGTGCCACCAGCCTCGAGCCGGGACTAGCGGGGGGGACTTCCTACGAGCAGTACTTC.

The chain combines TRBV5-1 with TRBJ1-1, with TRBD1 matching 8 bases. After removal of 4 bases from V and 3 bases from J, the junction contained 11 bases not matched to a gene. Germline V gene lookup returns CDR1 SGHRS and CDR2 YFSETQ. The CDR3 is 16 amino acids. CDR3 in DNA: TGCGCCAGCAGCCCAAGACTCAGGGGGCCGGACACTGAAGCTTTCTTT. Its protein is CASSPRLRGPDTEAFF.

This clone was found a few times. The rearrangement joins TRBV2 to TRBJ1-3; the D gene is possibly TRBD1 (5 bases). CDR1 is SNHLY, CDR2 FYNNEI, per germline. The V and J ends lost 6 bases and 0 bases respectively, with 15 bases between them. CDR3 length: 16 residues. CDR3 DNA sequence: TGTGCCAGCAGGGGGGGACGGACCTACTCTGGAAACACCATATATTTT. Translation: CASRGGRTYSGNTIYF.

This clone was counted a single time. The chain employs TRBV19 and TRBJ1-2; D unclear. The V gene lost 6 bases and the J gene lost 2 bases, with 7 bases spanning the gap. The CDR3 has 12 residues. Per the germline V gene, CDR1 is LNHDA and CDR2 is SQIVND (reference sequence). The CDR3 coding sequence is TGTGCCAGTAGCTCCCTCAACTATGGCTACACCTTC. Translation: CASSSLNYGYTF.

As regards this clone: This CDR3 is also generated by other DNA sequences in the sample. This chain links TRBV5-1 with TRBJ1-6; 7 bases fit TRBD1. V lost 0 bases to trimming and J lost 6 bases; unmatched junction nucleotides: 0. Germline CDR1 and CDR2: SGHRS and YFSETQ. This CDR3 region has 14 residues. The CDR3 bases are TGCGCCAGCAGCTTGGGACAGGGTAATTCACCCCTCCACTTT. Translating gives CASSLGQGNSPLHF.

This chain links TRBV3-1 (or the pseudogene TRBV3-2) with TRBJ1-2, with D unresolved. The CDR3 runs to 11 residues. Looked up from germline, CDR1 is LGHDT and CDR2 is YNNKEL (reference sequence). The V and J ends lost 3 bases and 8 bases respectively, with 7 bases between them. This chain's CDR3 is CASSHGRGYTF. The DNA for the CDR3 is TGTGCCAGCAGCCACGGCAGGGGCTACACCTTC.

J is TRBJ2-3 and V is TRBV5-1, with D possibly TRBD2 on 7 matching bases. This CDR3 comprises 15 residues. Germline V gene lookup returns CDR1 SGHRS and CDR2 YFSETQ. V was cut by 3 bases and J by 4 bases, with 15 bases left in between. The CDR3 loop is CASSSGGGASDTQYF. The CDR3 nucleotides are TGCGCCAGCAGCTCCGGTGGGGGGGCATCAGATACGCAGTATTTT.

Here the CDR3 reads CASSPGLAAVTYEQYF. As DNA, the CDR3 is TGTGCCAGCAGCCCGGGACTAGCGGCTGTCACCTACGAGCAGTACTTC. This chain connects TRBV5-4 to TRBJ2-7; 11 nucleotides agree with TRBD2. CDR1 is SGHNT and CDR2 is YYREEE in the germline V gene (reference sequence). The J segment lost 2 bases and the V segment lost 4 bases, leaving 8 bases of the junction unmatched. The CDR3 contains 16 residues.

The V gene is TRBV18, the J gene TRBJ1-2, with 7 bases matching TRBD1. Trimming took 5 bases from V and 0 from J; bases not matched to a gene: 9. This CDR3 is built from 16 residues. The germline CDR1 and CDR2 sequences are KGHSH and LQKENI. The CDR3 loop is CASSLNRDRANYGYTF. For the CDR3, the DNA is TGTGCCAGCTCATTAAACCGGGACAGAGCTAACTATGGCTACACCTTC.

The rearrangement uses TRBV7-6 and TRBJ1-1, with D maybe TRBD1 (5 bases). Per the germline V gene, CDR1 is SGHVS and CDR2 is FNYEAQ. The CDR3 spans 12 residues. With 5 bases removed from V and 5 bases from J, the gap between germline ends came to 9 bases. The CDR3 is CASSRSGTEAFF. CDR3 DNA sequence: TGTGCCAGCAGCCGGTCAGGGACTGAAGCTTTCTTT. Based on the CDR3 plus reference TRBV7-6 and TRBJ1-1, the full variable domain is GAGVSQSPRYKVTKRGQDVALRCDPISGHVSLYWYRQALGQGPEFLTYFNYEAQQDKSGLPNDRFSAERPEGSISTLTIQRTEQRDSAMYRCASSRSGTEAFFGQGTRLTVV.

This chain links TRBV10-2 with TRBJ1-4; TRBD1 matches 9 bases. CDR1 and CDR2 (germline): WSHSY, SAAADI. V lost 7 bases and J lost 7; bases outside the gene matches: 7. The CDR3 has 14 residues. The CDR3 nucleotides read TGCGCCAGCACCACAGGGGGCATTGGTGAAAAACTGTTTTTT. The encoded protein is CASTTGGIGEKLFF.

The rearrangement joins TRBV5-6 to TRBJ2-1; 7 nucleotides line up with TRBD2. The germline gives CDR1 SGHDT, CDR2 YYEEEE. The CDR3 runs to 15 residues. After removal of 4 bases from V and 6 bases from J, the junction contained 10 bases not matched to a gene. The CDR3 DNA reads as TGTGCCAGCAGCAGGCCCCCTAGCGGCTCCAATGAGCAGTTCTTC. Amino acids: CASSRPPSGSNEQFF.

J is TRBJ1-1 and V is TRBV12-3 or TRBV12-4; D possibly corresponds to TRBD1 (5 bases). The ends were cut back, 3 bases at V and 4 bases at J, with 9 bases in the middle. The CDR3 covers 13 residues. CDR3 in amino acids: CASSFREGTEAFF. For the CDR3, the DNA is TGTGCCAGCAGTTTCAGGGAGGGCACTGAAGCTTTCTTT.

The chain carries TRBV5-1 and TRBJ1-1; D perhaps matches TRBD1 (6 bases). The V and J ends lost 5 bases and 3 bases respectively, with 14 bases between them. The germline gives CDR1 SGHRS, CDR2 YFSETQ. CDR3 length equals 14 residues. The CDR3 nucleotides read TGCGCCAGCAGTCCCGGGGGGCTTGACACTGAAGCTTTCTTT. It is translated as CASSPGGLDTEAFF.

The V and J genes are TRBV2 and TRBJ2-7, with TRBD1 as a possible D gene (7 bases). CDR1 is SNHLY, CDR2 FYNNEI, per germline. With 7 bases removed from V and 3 bases from J, the gap between germline ends came to 16 bases. The CDR3 runs 14 residues. This CDR3 is CASKGQPGLYEQYF. The CDR3 DNA is TGTGCCAGCAAGGGACAGCCGGGACTCTACGAGCAGTACTTC. The full variable domain, with the rest looked up from reference TRBV2 and TRBJ2-7, is EPEVTQTPSHQVTQMGQEVILRCVPISNHLYFYWYRQILGQKVEFLVSFYNNEISEKSEIFDDQFSVERPDGSNFTLKIRSTKLEDSAMYFCASKGQPGLYEQYFGPGTRLTVT.

The table lists this clone with a few counts. The J gene is TRBJ2-2, the V gene TRBV6-5; TRBD1 aligns across 8 bases. The J segment lost 3 bases and the V segment lost 6 bases, leaving 6 bases of the junction unmatched. Germline V CDR1 and CDR2: MNHEY, SVGAGI. CDR3 length: 15 residues. The CDR3 is CASRRQGRYTGELFF. The DNA for the CDR3 is TGTGCCAGCAGAAGACAGGGGCGTTACACCGGGGAGCTGTTTTTT.

This chain links TRBV6-1 with TRBJ1-1; 7 bases map to TRBD1. The J segment lost 7 bases and the V segment lost 3 bases, leaving 8 bases of the junction unmatched. Per germline, CDR1 MNHNS and CDR2 SASEGT. The CDR3 is 14 amino acids. The CDR3 DNA is TGTGCCAGCAGTGAGACAGGGTGGCGGAGTGAAGCTTTCTTT. Protein product: CASSETGWRSEAFF.

This chain connects TRBV28 to TRBJ1-2; 7 bases are a match to TRBD1. Germline V gene data show CDR1 as MDHEN and CDR2 as SYDVKM. V was clipped by 4 bases and J by 5 bases; unmatched bases: 4. The CDR3 loop spans 13 amino acids. The CDR3 protein is CASSSGQPYGYTF. CDR3 nucleotides: TGTGCCAGCAGTTCGGGACAGCCTTATGGCTACACCTTC.

This chain connects TRBV6-5 to TRBJ2-1; 7 positions agree with TRBD1. Per the germline V gene, CDR1 is MNHEY and CDR2 is SVGAGI. The CDR3 covers 14 residues. V was clipped by 5 bases and J by 2 bases; unmatched bases: 3. CDR3 DNA sequence: TGTGCCAGCAGTCTGACAGGGACCTACAATGAGCAGTTCTTC. Amino acids: CASSLTGTYNEQFF.

The CDR3 protein is CASSQIRLAGGHGEQFF. CDR3 coding DNA: TGCGCCAGCAGCCAGATCCGACTAGCGGGGGGCCATGGGGAGCAGTTCTTC. This chain uses TRBV4-1 with TRBJ2-1; TRBD2 aligns across 13 bases. The germline gives CDR1 MGHRA, CDR2 YSYEKL. Trimming removed 3 bases from V and 10 bases from J; junction bases left unmatched: 12. The CDR3 is 17 amino acids.

This CDR3 is CASSLRLTGSREAFF. CDR3 nucleotides: TGTGCCAGCAGTCTAAGACTCACAGGTTCCCGTGAAGCTTTCTTT. The gene calls are TRBV28 and TRBJ1-1; D possibly corresponds to TRBD1 (5 bases). Per germline, CDR1 MDHEN and CDR2 SYDVKM. The V gene lost 5 bases and the J gene lost 7 bases, with 20 bases spanning the gap. The CDR3 extends over 15 amino acids.

The rearrangement uses TRBV19 and TRBJ2-2; 8 bases align to TRBD1. Germline CDR1 LNHDA, CDR2 SQIVND (reference sequence). After removal of 2 bases from V and 4 bases from J, the junction contained 9 bases not matched to a gene. CDR3 size: 17 residues. CDR3 amino acids: CASSIPPDRAGTGELFF. The CDR3 coding sequence is TGTGCCAGTAGTATACCCCCGGACAGGGCGGGCACCGGGGAGCTGTTTTTT.

V and J are TRBV2 and TRBJ2-7; D call uncertain. Germline lookup yields CDR1 SNHLY and CDR2 FYNNEI. The V and J ends lost 6 bases and 4 bases respectively, with 7 bases between them. This CDR3 region has 11 residues. The CDR3 nucleotides read TGTGCCAGCAGCGAGATTTACGAGCAGTACTTC. Translation: CASSEIYEQYF.

The chain couples TRBV5-1 to TRBJ2-2, with a weak D call TRBD1 (6 bases). Germline-derived CDR1 and CDR2 are SGHRS and YFSETQ. V was pared by 4 bases and J by 2 bases, with 12 bases between. The CDR3 consists of 15 residues. CDR3 bases: TGCGCCAGCAGCCCCGGGACATCTAACACCGGGGAGCTGTTTTTT. Translated: CASSPGTSNTGELFF.